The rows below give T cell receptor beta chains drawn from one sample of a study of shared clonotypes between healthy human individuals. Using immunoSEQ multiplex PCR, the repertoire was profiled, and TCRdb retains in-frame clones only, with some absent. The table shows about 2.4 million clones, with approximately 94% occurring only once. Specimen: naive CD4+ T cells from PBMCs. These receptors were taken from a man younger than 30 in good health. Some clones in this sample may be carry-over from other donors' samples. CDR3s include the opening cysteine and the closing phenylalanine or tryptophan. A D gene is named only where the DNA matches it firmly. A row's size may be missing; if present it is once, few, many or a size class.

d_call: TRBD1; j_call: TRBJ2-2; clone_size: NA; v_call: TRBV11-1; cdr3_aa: CASSPQGAPGISGELFF; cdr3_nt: TGTGCCAGCAGCCCTCAGGGGGCGCCGGGGATAAGCGGGGAGCTGTTTTTT
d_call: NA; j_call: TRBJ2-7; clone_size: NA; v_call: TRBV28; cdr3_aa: CASSPRPEGLEQYF; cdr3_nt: TGTGCCAGCAGTCCCCGACCCGAGGGCCTCGAGCAGTACTTC
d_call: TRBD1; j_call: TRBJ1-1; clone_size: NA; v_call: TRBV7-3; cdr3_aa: CASSWGQGERTEAFF; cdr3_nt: TGTGCCAGCAGCTGGGGTCAGGGGGAGAGGACTGAAGCTTTCTTT
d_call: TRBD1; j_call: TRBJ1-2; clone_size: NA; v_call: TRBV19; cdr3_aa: CASSTIPGQGAKGYTF; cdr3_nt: TGTGCCAGTAGTACCATTCCGGGACAGGGGGCGAAGGGCTACACCTTC
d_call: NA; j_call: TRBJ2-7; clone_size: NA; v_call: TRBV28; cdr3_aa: CASSPSGEQYF; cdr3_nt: TGTGCCAGCAGCCCCTCAGGCGAGCAGTACTTC
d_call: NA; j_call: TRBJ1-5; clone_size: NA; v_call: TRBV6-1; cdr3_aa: CASSEGGGNQPQHF; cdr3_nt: TGTGCCAGCAGTGAAGGAGGGGGCAATCAGCCCCAGCATTTT
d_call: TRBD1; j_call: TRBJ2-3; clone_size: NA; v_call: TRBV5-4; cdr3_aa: CASSLGGTGGVNTQYF; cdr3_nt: TGTGCCAGCAGCTTGGGGGGGACAGGGGGCGTAAATACGCAGTATTTT
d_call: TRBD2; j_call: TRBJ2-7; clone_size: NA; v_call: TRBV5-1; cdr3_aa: CASSLSPAGDEQYF; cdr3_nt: TGCGCCAGCAGCTTGTCTCCAGCGGGAGACGAGCAGTACTTC
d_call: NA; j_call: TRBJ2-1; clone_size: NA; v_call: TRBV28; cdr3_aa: CASSLRQGYHNEQFF; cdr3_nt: TGTGCCAGCAGTTTAAGGCAGGGATACCACAATGAGCAGTTCTTC
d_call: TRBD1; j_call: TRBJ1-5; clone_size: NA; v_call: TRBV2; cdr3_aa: CASSGQGQPQHF; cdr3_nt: TGTGCCAGCAGTGGACAGGGGCAGCCCCAGCATTTT
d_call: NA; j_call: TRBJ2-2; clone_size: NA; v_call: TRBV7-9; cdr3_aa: CASSFPRGGSNTGELFF; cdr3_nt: TGTGCCAGCAGCTTCCCAAGGGGGGGTTCGAACACCGGGGAGCTGTTTTTT
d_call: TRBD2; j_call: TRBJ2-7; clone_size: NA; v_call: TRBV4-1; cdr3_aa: CASSYSGTSPYSYEQYF; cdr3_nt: TGCGCCAGCAGCTACTCAGGGACTAGCCCTTATTCCTACGAGCAGTACTTC
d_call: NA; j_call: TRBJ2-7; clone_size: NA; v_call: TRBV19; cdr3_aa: CASSTRDGNSYEQYF; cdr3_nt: TGTGCCAGTAGTACCCGGGACGGCAACTCCTACGAGCAGTACTTC
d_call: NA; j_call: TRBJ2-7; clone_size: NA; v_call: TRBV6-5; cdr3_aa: CASYNPGYEQYF; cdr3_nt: TGTGCCAGCTACAACCCGGGATACGAGCAGTACTTC
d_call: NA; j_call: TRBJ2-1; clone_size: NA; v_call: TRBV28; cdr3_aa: CASSLGTASSYNEQFF; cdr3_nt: TGTGCCAGCAGTTTAGGGACCGCTAGCTCCTACAATGAGCAGTTCTTC
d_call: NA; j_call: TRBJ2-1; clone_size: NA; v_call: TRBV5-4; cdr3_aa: CASSPPRRSYNEQFF; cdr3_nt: TGTGCCAGCAGCCCCCCTCGCCGCTCCTACAATGAGCAGTTCTTC
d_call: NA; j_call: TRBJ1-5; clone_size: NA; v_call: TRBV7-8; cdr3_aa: CASSESASRGIDQPQHF; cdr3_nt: TGTGCCAGCAGCGAAAGTGCGAGCAGGGGAATTGATCAGCCCCAGCATTTT
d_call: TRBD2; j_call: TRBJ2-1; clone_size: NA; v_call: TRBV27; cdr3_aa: CASTASGGDSYNEQFF; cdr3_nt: TGTGCCAGCACGGCTAGCGGAGGAGATTCCTACAATGAGCAGTTCTTC
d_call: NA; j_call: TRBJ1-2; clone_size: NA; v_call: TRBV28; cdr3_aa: CASSPTGYGYTF; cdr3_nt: TGTGCCAGCAGCCCGACGGGGTATGGCTACACCTTC
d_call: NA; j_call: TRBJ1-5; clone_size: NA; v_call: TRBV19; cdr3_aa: CASTSGWQPQHF; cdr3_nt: TGTGCCAGTACCTCGGGGTGGCAGCCCCAGCATTTT
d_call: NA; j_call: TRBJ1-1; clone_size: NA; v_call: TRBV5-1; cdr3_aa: CASSLGGVMNTEAFF; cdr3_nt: TGCGCCAGCAGCTTGGGGGGAGTCATGAACACTGAAGCTTTCTTT
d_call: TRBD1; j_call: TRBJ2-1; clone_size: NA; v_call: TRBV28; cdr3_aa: CASSSLTDRASYNEQFF; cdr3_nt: TGTGCCAGCAGTAGCCTCACGGACAGGGCATCCTACAATGAGCAGTTCTTC
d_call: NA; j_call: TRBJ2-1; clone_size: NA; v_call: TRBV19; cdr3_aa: CASGDLAVSSYNEQFF; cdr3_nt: TGTGCCAGTGGGGATTTAGCGGTCAGCTCCTACAATGAGCAGTTCTTC
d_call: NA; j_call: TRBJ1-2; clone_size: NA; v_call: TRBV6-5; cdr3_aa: CASSYARARSNYGYTF; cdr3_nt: TGTGCCAGCAGTTACGCCAGGGCTCGATCTAACTATGGCTACACCTTC
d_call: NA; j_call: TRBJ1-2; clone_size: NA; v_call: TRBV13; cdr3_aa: CASSSPPEGGYTF; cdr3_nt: TGTGCCAGCAGTTCTCCGCCAGAGGGTGGCTACACCTTC
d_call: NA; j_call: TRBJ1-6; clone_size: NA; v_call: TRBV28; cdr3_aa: CASSPRRSPLHF; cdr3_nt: TGTGCCAGCAGTCCCCGGCGATCACCCCTCCACTTT
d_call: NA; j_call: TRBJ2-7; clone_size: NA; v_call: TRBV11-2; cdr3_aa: CASSLAARREQYF; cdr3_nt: TGTGCCAGCAGCTTAGCCGCCCGGCGCGAGCAGTACTTC
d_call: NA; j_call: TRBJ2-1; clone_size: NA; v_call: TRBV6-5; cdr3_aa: CASRSYGNEQFF; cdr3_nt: TGTGCCAGCAGGAGTTACGGCAATGAGCAGTTCTTC
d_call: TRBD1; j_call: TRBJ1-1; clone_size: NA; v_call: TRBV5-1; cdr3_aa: CASSFRTGREAEAFF; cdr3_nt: TGCGCCAGCAGCTTCCGGACAGGGAGGGAGGCTGAAGCTTTCTTT
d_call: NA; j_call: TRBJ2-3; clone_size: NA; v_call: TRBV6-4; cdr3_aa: CASSFGPGPDTQYF; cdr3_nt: TGTGCCAGCAGTTTCGGCCCAGGACCAGATACGCAGTATTTT
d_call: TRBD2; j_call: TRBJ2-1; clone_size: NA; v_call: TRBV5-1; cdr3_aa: CASSPSWTSVDNEQFF; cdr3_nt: TGCGCCAGCAGTCCCTCCTGGACTAGCGTAGACAATGAGCAGTTCTTC
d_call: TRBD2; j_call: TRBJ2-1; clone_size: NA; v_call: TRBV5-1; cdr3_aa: CASSPLLAGGREYNEQFF; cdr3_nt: TGCGCCAGCAGCCCGTTATTAGCGGGAGGAAGGGAATACAATGAGCAGTTCTTC
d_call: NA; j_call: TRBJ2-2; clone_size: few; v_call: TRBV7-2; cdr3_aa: CASSFNTGELFF; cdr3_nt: TGTGCCAGCAGCTTCAACACCGGGGAGCTGTTTTTT
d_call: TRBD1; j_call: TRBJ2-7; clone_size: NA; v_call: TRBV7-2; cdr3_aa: CASSPEGGVYEQYF; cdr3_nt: TGTGCCAGCAGCCCGGAAGGGGGCGTCTACGAGCAGTACTTC
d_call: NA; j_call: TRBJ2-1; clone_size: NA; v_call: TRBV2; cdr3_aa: CASRLASEQFF; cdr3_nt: TGTGCCAGCAGGCTAGCGAGTGAGCAGTTCTTC
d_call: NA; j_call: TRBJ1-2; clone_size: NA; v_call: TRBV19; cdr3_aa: CASSILSGTAANYGYTF; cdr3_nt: TGTGCCAGTAGTATACTTTCCGGGACGGCCGCTAACTATGGCTACACCTTC
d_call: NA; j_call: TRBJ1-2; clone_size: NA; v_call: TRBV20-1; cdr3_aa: CSAPGFYGYTF; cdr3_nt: TGCAGTGCTCCAGGGTTCTATGGCTACACCTTC
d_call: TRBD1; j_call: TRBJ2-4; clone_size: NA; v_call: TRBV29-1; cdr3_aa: CSAAGTGQNIQYF; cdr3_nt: TGCAGCGCCGCCGGGACAGGGCAAAACATTCAGTACTTC
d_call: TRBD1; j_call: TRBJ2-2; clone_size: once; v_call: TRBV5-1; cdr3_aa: CASSWGPGTGFTGELFF; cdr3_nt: TGCGCCAGCAGCTGGGGCCCCGGGACAGGGTTTACCGGGGAGCTGTTTTTT
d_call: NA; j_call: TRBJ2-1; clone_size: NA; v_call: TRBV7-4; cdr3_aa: CASSDNEQFF; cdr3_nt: TGTGCCAGCAGCGACAATGAGCAGTTCTTC
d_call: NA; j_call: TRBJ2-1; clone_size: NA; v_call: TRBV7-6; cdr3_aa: CASSLVRGDDEQFF; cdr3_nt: TGTGCCAGCAGCTTAGTAAGAGGGGACGATGAGCAGTTCTTC
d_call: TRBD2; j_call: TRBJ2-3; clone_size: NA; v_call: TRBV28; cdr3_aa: CASKTSGSSIDTQYF; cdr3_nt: TGTGCCAGCAAAACTAGCGGGAGTTCCATCGATACGCAGTATTTT